This entry lists 10 T cell receptor beta chains sequenced from one sample in a study of cytomegalovirus exposure and HLA in healthy donors. 60 Vbeta and 13 Jbeta primers were used in PCR. Method: immunoSEQ multiplex PCR; TCRdb's copy keeps in-frame clones and lacks some. The sample has under 200,000 clones, 65% to 90% seen once. Sequencing was carried out using PBMCs. The receptors stem from a human donor in good health.

This clone was counted once. V is TRBV7-2 and J is TRBJ1-6, with TRBD1 matching over 11 bases. The CDR3 covers 16 residues. J lost 10 bases, V lost 3 bases, and 8 bases had no gene match. In germline, CDR1 is SGHTA, CDR2 FQGNSA. The CDR3 DNA reads as TGTGCCAGCAGCTTGGGGCCGGGACAGGGGGAATCACCCCTCCACTTT. Protein: CASSLGPGQGESPLHF.

The chain recombines TRBV2 with TRBJ2-5; D is perhaps TRBD1 (5 bases). Germline V gene sequence: CDR1 SNHLY, CDR2 FYNNEI. This CDR3 contains 15 residues. With 2 bases removed from V and 2 bases from J, the gap between germline ends came to 12 bases. The CDR3 DNA reads TGTGCCAGCAGTGAATGGGCAGGGTTACAAGAGACCCAGTACTTC. This encodes CASSEWAGLQETQYF.

V gene TRBV7-9 combines with J gene TRBJ1-4; D is uncertain. The germline V gene has CDR1 SEHNR and CDR2 FQNEAQ (reference sequence). This CDR3 is 15 amino acids long. V was clipped by 2 bases and J by 3 bases, with 10 bases between them. The CDR3 is CASSLMGESNEKLFF. The CDR3 DNA follows: TGTGCCAGCAGCTTAATGGGAGAATCTAATGAAAAACTGTTTTTT. Complete variable domain (other parts from reference TRBV7-9 and TRBJ1-4): DTGVSQNPRHKITKRGQNVTFRCDPISEHNRLYWYRQTLGQGPEFLTYFQNEAQLEKSRLLSDRFSAERPKGSFSTLEIQRTEQGDSAMYLCASSLMGESNEKLFFGSGTQLSVL.

V is TRBV6-1 and J is TRBJ1-6, with D unresolved. The CDR3 loop spans 13 amino acids. CDR1 and CDR2 (germline): MNHNS, SASEGT. Deletions cut 8 bases from V and 8 bases from J, with 13 bases between. CDR3 sequence: CASVKEADSPLHF. The DNA of the CDR3 is TGTGCCAGCGTGAAGGAGGCTGATTCACCCCTCCACTTT.

The gene calls are TRBV5-1 and TRBJ1-2; 10 bases match TRBD1. Losses at the gene ends were 2 bases for V and 7 bases for J; bases not matched to a gene: 8. Germline V gene data show CDR1 as SGHRS and CDR2 as YFSETQ. The CDR3 is 15 amino acids. CDR3 protein: CASSFSGTGVVGYTF. The CDR3 DNA follows: TGCGCCAGCAGCTTTTCTGGGACAGGGGTAGTTGGCTACACCTTC.

V usage is TRBV5-4 and J usage is TRBJ1-6; no reliable D call. The germline V gene encodes CDR1 SGHNT and CDR2 YYREEE (reference sequence). Between the trimmed V and J ends, which lost 2 bases and 0 bases, there was a span of 9 bases. The CDR3 runs 16 residues. This chain's CDR3 is CASSLSLSSYNSPLHF. CDR3 bases: TGTGCCAGCAGCTTATCACTGAGCTCCTATAATTCACCCCTCCACTTT.

This rearrangement joins TRBV27 to TRBJ2-7; D is unresolved. The germline gives CDR1 MNHEY, CDR2 SMNVEV (reference sequence). The CDR3 sequence is 13 residues long. Trimming stripped 3 bases from V and 1 base from J, with 7 bases between. CDR3 DNA: TGTGCCAGCAGTTTTCAACTGTCCTACGAGCAGTACTTC. Encoded protein: CASSFQLSYEQYF.

The chain is built from TRBV9 and TRBJ2-1; 7 nucleotides line up with TRBD2. V gave up 3 bases and J gave up 9 bases; unmatched junction bases: 9. CDR1 SGDLS and CDR2 YYNGEE come from the germline V gene. The length of the CDR3 is 14 residues. The CDR3 region is CASSAGTTFVEQFF. The CDR3 DNA reads as TGTGCCAGCAGCGCCGGGACTACTTTTGTTGAGCAGTTCTTC.

The genes are TRBV5-6 and TRBJ2-7, with TRBD1 matching over 8 bases. This CDR3 region has 13 residues. Germline trimming cut 4 bases from V and 4 bases from J; bases unmatched to any gene: 4. CDR1 is SGHDT and CDR2 is YYEEEE in the germline V gene. This CDR3 is CASSPTGEYEQYF. In DNA, the CDR3 is TGTGCCAGCAGCCCGACAGGGGAATACGAGCAGTACTTC.

The V gene is TRBV6-5, the J gene TRBJ2-7, with 8 bases fitting TRBD1. Unmatched junction bases numbered 0, after V lost 2 bases and J lost 0 bases. Germline V lookup: CDR1 MNHEY, CDR2 SVGAGI. The CDR3 consists of 14 residues. Written as DNA, the CDR3 is TGTGCCAGCAGTTACGGACAGGGCTCCTACGAGCAGTACTTC. Encoded protein: CASSYGQGSYEQYF.